This T cell receptor beta chain was observed in a study of cytomegalovirus exposure and HLA in healthy donors. Looking at the study overall: The approximately 110 validation repertoires used a platform that matched the one used for the approximately 700 first-cohort repertoires, as a later analysis reported. Findings and caveats of the study: Most TCR sequences were rare, but some public TCRs occurred in many donors.

This CDR3 region has 15 residues. Per germline, CDR1 SNHLY and CDR2 FYNNEI. Between the trimmed V and J ends, which lost 8 bases and 3 bases, there was a span of 19 bases. Note on this clone: Its target is unknown.

TCRdb's table, derived via immunoSEQ multiplex PCR, lists solely in-frame clones and lacks some. The sample holds 150,000 to 200,000 clones, roughly 86% seen once. J is TRBJ2-5 and V is TRBV2, with D possibly TRBD2 on 5 matching bases. The clonotype originates from a woman under 30 in good health and CMV-seronegative. Sequenced input: PBMCs. For the CDR3, the DNA is TGTGCCAGCGAACTAGATGTCGGGTTCGAAGAGACCCAGTACTTC. This sequence encodes CASELDVGFEETQYF.